This T cell receptor beta chain was captured in a study of cytomegalovirus exposure and HLA in healthy donors. As for this clone: Its antigen is not known.

The CDR3 extends over 16 amino acids. V shed 6 bases, J shed 0 bases, and the junction held 7 bases outside the gene matches. The germline gives CDR1 SGHNT, CDR2 YYREEE (reference sequence). Study-wide results and caveats: An assumption of roughly uniform sequencing depth across donors underlay the presence/absence analyses. The authors confirmed in vitro that three CMV-associated chains were specific for CMV antigens. Some TCR beta chains (about 180 of them) were listed as cytomegalovirus-associated. Judged likely to be a sequencing artifact was a cluster of highly shared sequence variants.

A multiplex PCR was run with 60 Vbeta primers and 13 Jbeta primers. The method was immunoSEQ multiplex PCR; TCRdb's version includes in-frame clones alone and lacks a portion of them. The sample lists around 150,000 clones; over 70% were seen once. This clonotype was obtained from a middle-aged man in good health and CMV-seronegative. This chain connects TRBV5-4 to TRBJ2-1; 9 bases are a match to TRBD2. Sequenced material: PBMCs. The CDR3 DNA sequence: TGTGCCAGCACCGAAGCGGGAGGTGCCTCCTACAATGAGCAGTTCTTC. Amino acid sequence: CASTEAGGASYNEQFF.